The present T cell receptor (beta chain) was sequenced within a study of tumor and adjacent non-tumor tissue in lung cancer. The wider study: Patients were aged about 30 to 76, some 10 men and roughly five women, stage I to III. Each sample yielded approximately 4 million productive TCRbeta reads on average.

Germline V gene sequence: CDR1 KGHSH, CDR2 LQKENI. Deletions cut 6 bases from V and 4 bases from J, with 19 bases between. The CDR3 contains 15 residues. Study-level results: Compared with tumor, normal lung showed significantly lower TCR diversity. In normal lung, the top 100 clones were significantly more dominant than in tumor.

In regard to this clonotype: Antigen unknown.

No cell sorting was done before RNA was extracted from the tissue. TCRbeta libraries were built with three rounds of nested PCR, modified from ARM-PCR. MiXCR was run by TCRdb on the multiplex PCR reads, yielding one entry per CDR3 protein. The sample has 90,000 to 130,000 distinct CDR3 sequences, under 90% seen once; the top ten hold approximately 22%. The sample taken for sequencing was lung tumor tissue. This chain uses TRBV18 with TRBJ2-7, with D uncertain. The sequence was collected from a man in his 70s with non-small cell lung cancer. The CDR3 region is CASSYGPRSAYEQYF. CDR3 DNA sequence: TGTGCCAGCTCCTACGGCCCGAGATCTGCTTACGAGCAGTACTTC.